This is a list of T cell receptor beta chains from one sample in a study of blood T cells in healthy people across ages. TCRdb reprocessed the 5' RACE reads with MiXCR, giving one entry per CDR3 protein. The repertoire holds more than 650,000 distinct CDR3 sequences, with approximately 22% as singletons. Material: blood. These receptors all come from a man aged 70 or older in good health. CDR3s include the opening cysteine and the closing phenylalanine or tryptophan. A D gene is named only where the DNA matches it firmly. Part of the rows lack a size; the others show once, few, many or a class for expanded clones.

j_gene | d_gene | v_gene | abundance | CDR3nt | CDR3aa
TRBJ1-6 | . | TRBV5-1 | . | TGCGCCAGCAGCTTGGGGTCCGCAGGGCCCCTCTATAATTCACCCCTCCACTTT | CASSLGSAGPLYNSPLHF
TRBJ2-3 | . | TRBV5-1 | . | TGCGCCAGCAGCTTAGCTCCGACTGACACAGATACGCAGTATTTT | CASSLAPTDTDTQYF
TRBJ2-1 | TRBD2 | TRBV5-1 | few | TGCGCCAGCAGCAAACTAGCGGGGGGGCAATACAATGAGCAGTTCTTC | CASSKLAGGQYNEQFF
TRBJ2-3 | . | TRBV7-9 | . | TGTGCCAGCAGCCGAACGGTTAGCACAGATACGCAGTATTTT | CASSRTVSTDTQYF
TRBJ1-4 | TRBD1 | TRBV4-1 | few | TGCGCCAGCAGCTGGGACAGGGATAATGAAAAACTGTTTTTT | CASSWDRDNEKLFF
TRBJ2-5 | TRBD1 | TRBV20-1 | many | TGCAGTGCTAATCGCCCGGGACAGGGTGGTTTCGGGAAGACCCAGTACTTC | CSANRPGQGGFGKTQYF
TRBJ1-5 | . | TRBV6-5 | . | TGCGCCAGCAGTTACTCGGTGGCCCAACCCCAGCATTTT | CASSYSVAQPQHF
TRBJ2-3 | TRBD2 | TRBV7-8 | . | TGTGCCAGCAGCTTGACTAGCGGCATCACAGATACGCAGTATTTT | CASSLTSGITDTQYF
TRBJ2-1 | . | TRBV6-2/TRBV6-3 | . | TGTGCCAGCAGGGTCGGTATATACAATGAGCAGTTCTTC | CASRVGIYNEQFF
TRBJ2-2 | TRBD1 | TRBV9 | . | TGTGCCAGCTTCCGGGACAGGGGCGGCGGGGAGCTGTTTTTT | CASFRDRGGGELFF
TRBJ1-3 | . | TRBV30 | once | TGTGCCTGGAGTTCGACCCGGACAGCCTCTGGAAACACCATATATTTT | CAWSSTRTASGNTIYF
TRBJ2-3 | TRBD2 | TRBV20-1 | . | TGCAGCGGATTCAGTAGCGGGGGAACAGATACGCAGTATTTT | CSGFSSGGTDTQYF